These T cell receptor beta chains were read from a single sample in a study of blood T cell repertoires in COVID-19. Some clones are missing from TCRdb's copy, which holds only in-frame ones; the method was immunoSEQ multiplex PCR. The table lists some 98,000 clones, approximately 82% of them singletons. Specimen: peripheral blood. These receptors all stem from a man in his 70s with acute or convalescent COVID-19. Both conserved end residues are trimmed from each CDR3. The order of the fields is CDR3 protein, V gene, clone size. For some rows the clone size is stated as once, few or many, or as a class when expanded; others skip it.

CDR3 protein: ASSQSLAGSIQY
V gene: TRBV3-1/TRBV3-2
clone size: NA

CDR3 protein: ASSFGSGGQFPYNEQF
V gene: TRBV7-9
clone size: NA

CDR3 protein: ASGGTRGANVLT
V gene: TRBV11-2
clone size: NA

CDR3 protein: SASTSGGANEQF
V gene: TRBV20-1
clone size: NA

CDR3 protein: ASSYLGIQETQY
V gene: TRBV7-9
clone size: NA

CDR3 protein: ASSQERGWNSPLH
V gene: TRBV3-1/TRBV3-2
clone size: NA

CDR3 protein: ASSQKLTNEKLF
V gene: TRBV3-1/TRBV3-2
clone size: NA

CDR3 protein: ASSQEWSDEQF
V gene: TRBV4-3
clone size: few

CDR3 protein: ASSLAGGGLISGANVLT
V gene: TRBV27
clone size: NA

CDR3 protein: ASKVGSLDSTEAF
V gene: TRBV5-8
clone size: NA

CDR3 protein: ASSQEPGSNSPLH
V gene: TRBV3-1/TRBV3-2
clone size: NA

CDR3 protein: ASSPGNQPQH
V gene: TRBV7-9
clone size: NA

CDR3 protein: AWSAQGSYGYT
V gene: TRBV30
clone size: few

CDR3 protein: ASSPSRGQGFYEQF
V gene: TRBV7-3
clone size: NA

CDR3 protein: ASKPTGSNQPQH
V gene: TRBV4-1
clone size: NA

CDR3 protein: ASRLTSGRAETQY
V gene: TRBV6-5
clone size: NA

CDR3 protein: ASTQGLRANTGELF
V gene: TRBV11-2
clone size: NA

CDR3 protein: ASSSGTSGDIPPNEQY
V gene: TRBV13
clone size: NA

CDR3 protein: AWSTTSAEQF
V gene: TRBV30
clone size: NA

CDR3 protein: ASSVSGRQS
V gene: TRBV12-3/TRBV12-4
clone size: NA

CDR3 protein: ASSFRSGTGGEAF
V gene: TRBV7-9
clone size: NA

CDR3 protein: SASNPRLVYGYT
V gene: TRBV20-1
clone size: NA

CDR3 protein: ASSLDRVNQPQH
V gene: TRBV7-9
clone size: NA

CDR3 protein: ASMIGARNTEAF
V gene: TRBV28
clone size: once